Each of the 25 T cell receptor beta chains below was sequenced from the same sample in a study of post-analysis software for immune sequencing data. Findings and caveats of the study: Several TRBV segments occurring more often in patients than controls included TRBV5-6, TRBV5-1 and TRBV20-1.

Prepared TCR beta cDNA libraries contained unique molecular identifiers. TCRdb fed the PCR reads into MiXCR, producing one record per CDR3 protein. The data show 800,000 to 950,000 distinct CDR3 sequences, roughly 50% seen once. Their antigens remain unidentified. The sample was blood. The receptors come from a girl aged 5-17 years with multiple sclerosis.

This clonotype was seen only a few times. The chain joins TRBV6-1 to TRBJ2-1; 14 bases fit TRBD2. CDR1 MNHNS and CDR2 SASEGT come from the germline V gene. The ends lost 6 bases at V and 1 base at J; junction bases unmatched: 8. The CDR3 extends over 18 amino acids. DNA for the CDR3: TGTGCCAGCAGCCGGACTAGCGGGAGGATCGGGTCCTACAATGAGCAGTTCTTC. Its protein is CASSRTSGRIGSYNEQFF.

This clonotype was observed a few times. The CDR3 bases are TGCGCCAGCAGCCAACCTCGGACAGGGTCGAGGGCTGAAGCTTTCTTT. The encoded protein is CASSQPRTGSRAEAFF. This chain connects TRBV4-1 to TRBJ1-1, with 8 bases lining up with TRBD1. The CDR3 has 16 residues. Germline V CDR1 and CDR2: MGHRA, YSYEKL. With 2 bases clipped from V and 6 bases from J, the junction kept 11 bases outside the gene matches.

The chain links TRBV6-5 to TRBJ1-2; D unclear. The CDR3 covers 13 residues. Germline CDR1 is MNHEY and CDR2 is SVGAGI. Between the trimmed V and J ends, which lost 2 bases and 6 bases, there was a span of 10 bases. The CDR3 DNA follows: TGTGCCAGCAGTTACAACCCGGTGGATGGCTACACCTTC. It translates to CASSYNPVDGYTF.

The rearrangement uses TRBV3-1 and TRBJ2-1; a weak D match, TRBD1 (6 bases). Germline V gives CDR1 LGHDT, CDR2 YNNKEL (reference sequence). The ends were cut back, 6 bases at V and 9 bases at J, with 9 bases in the middle. The CDR3 runs to 11 residues. Here the CDR3 reads CASRNRVEQFF. CDR3 in DNA: TGTGCCAGCAGAAACAGGGTTGAGCAGTTCTTC.

This clonotype was detected only a few times. The rearrangement uses TRBV5-1 and TRBJ2-7, with 7 bases lining up with TRBD2. Germline CDR1 is SGHRS and CDR2 is YFSETQ. The CDR3 consists of 15 residues. After removal of 4 bases from V and 0 bases from J, the junction contained 7 bases not matched to a gene. The CDR3 region is CASSAGDSISYEQYF. The CDR3 DNA is TGCGCCAGCAGCGCGGGGGACTCCATCTCCTACGAGCAGTACTTC.

The chain is built from TRBV3-1 and TRBJ2-1, with unresolved D. The CDR3 runs to 14 residues. The V gene's germline CDR1 is LGHDT and CDR2 YNNKEL (reference sequence). V was trimmed by 1 base and J by 1 base, leaving 5 bases between them. In DNA form, the CDR3 reads TGTGCCAGCAGCCAAGGCTTTTCCTACAATGAGCAGTTCTTC. Its protein product is CASSQGFSYNEQFF.

The chain joins TRBV6-5 to TRBJ2-7; D is unclear. This CDR3 region has 14 residues. V was clipped by 0 bases and J by 0 bases, with 6 bases between them. The germline gives CDR1 MNHEY, CDR2 SVGAGI. For the CDR3, the DNA is TGTGCCAGCAGTTACTCGGGTGTCTCCTACGAGCAGTACTTC. Translated, it gives CASSYSGVSYEQYF.

The chain carries TRBV6-5 and TRBJ2-4; unclear D gene. The CDR3 runs 16 residues. The germline V gene has CDR1 MNHEY and CDR2 SVGAGI. V shed 6 bases and J shed 0 bases, with 15 bases lying between them. The CDR3 DNA reads as TGTGCCAGCAGCTCCCTTGAGACGCTAGCCAAAAACATTCAGTACTTC. Translating gives CASSSLETLAKNIQYF.

Only a few counts were recorded for this clonotype. V and J are TRBV20-1 and TRBJ2-3; the D gene is possibly TRBD2 (6 bases). Germline V gene lookup returns CDR1 DFQATT and CDR2 SNEGSKA (reference sequence). The CDR3 length is 14 residues. The germline V and J ends were trimmed by 5 bases and 1 base, with 13 bases remaining between them. CDR3 amino acids: CSAVSGGRTDTQYF. The CDR3 DNA reads as TGCAGTGCTGTCTCCGGGGGACGCACAGATACGCAGTATTTT.

The chain uses TRBV5-1 and TRBJ2-7; no clear D gene. The germline gives CDR1 SGHRS, CDR2 YFSETQ. There are 14 residues in the CDR3. Trimming pared 2 bases from V and 0 bases from J, leaving 9 bases between. The CDR3 reads CASSLADTSYEQYF. CDR3 coding DNA: TGCGCCAGCAGCTTAGCAGATACCTCCTACGAGCAGTACTTC.

The rearrangement uses TRBV5-1 and TRBJ2-1; 9 positions match TRBD1. V shed 0 bases and J 2 bases; nucleotides not matched to a gene: 6. Germline V gene sequence: CDR1 SGHRS, CDR2 YFSETQ. The CDR3 has 17 amino acids. CDR3 nucleotide sequence: TGCGCCAGCAGCTTGGAGGCGACAGGGGGGCCCTACAATGAGCAGTTCTTC. Translating gives CASSLEATGGPYNEQFF.

This clonotype has more than one count but fewer than ten. This sequence joins TRBV5-1 and TRBJ2-7; TRBD2 matches 14 bases. Trimming removed 0 bases from V and 0 bases from J; junction bases left unmatched: 2. Per the germline V gene, CDR1 is SGHRS and CDR2 is YFSETQ. The CDR3 loop spans 17 amino acids. CDR3 DNA: TGCGCCAGCAGCTTGGGACTAGCGGGAGGGCCCTCCTACGAGCAGTACTTC. Translated: CASSLGLAGGPSYEQYF.

V is TRBV20-1 and J is TRBJ1-2; a possible D gene is TRBD1 (5 bases). Trimming shortened V by 4 bases and J by 5 bases, and 17 bases separated the two germline ends. CDR1 and CDR2 (germline): DFQATT, SNEGSKA (reference sequence). The CDR3 covers 14 residues. CDR3 in amino acids: CSATTRELGYGYTF. The CDR3 coding sequence is TGCAGTGCTACCACCAGGGAGTTAGGGTATGGCTACACCTTC.

This clonotype has ten or more counts. The rearrangement joins TRBV4-1 to TRBJ1-1; the D is unclear. The V gene lost 4 bases and the J gene lost 4 bases, with 10 bases spanning the gap. CDR3 length equals 13 residues. Looked up from germline, CDR1 is MGHRA and CDR2 is YSYEKL. DNA of the CDR3: TGCGCCAGCAGCCCTTTAAGCGGCACTGAAGCTTTCTTT. Translated, it gives CASSPLSGTEAFF.

The chain links TRBV5-5 to TRBJ2-7; 7 nucleotides align to TRBD1. Germline V gene lookup returns CDR1 SGHKS and CDR2 YYEKEE (reference sequence). This CDR3 spans 16 amino acids. The trim removed 0 bases at V and 6 bases at J, leaving 12 bases unmatched. CDR3 nucleotide sequence: TGTGCCAGCAGCTTGGACTTATTCGGACAGGTGGCCGAGCAGTACTTC. This sequence encodes CASSLDLFGQVAEQYF.

The V and J genes are TRBV18 and TRBJ2-1, with a weak D call TRBD1 (6 bases). The DNA end favors TRBJ2-7, so the J call may be wrong. Per the germline V gene, CDR1 is KGHSH and CDR2 is LQKENI. CDR3 size: 15 residues. The CDR3 nucleotides are TGTGCCAGCTCACCAAGGAACAGGGCATCCTACGAGCAGTACTTC. It is translated as CASSPRNRASYEQYF.

This clonotype was observed a few times. The J gene is TRBJ2-1, the V gene TRBV18; D is possibly TRBD1 (5 bases). The CDR3 loop spans 15 amino acids. Germline V gene lookup returns CDR1 KGHSH and CDR2 LQKENI. V was cut by 4 bases and J by 7 bases, with 17 bases left in between. CDR3 DNA sequence: TGTGCCAGCTCACGAAACCAGCAGGGTGGTAATGAGCAGTTCTTC. It translates to CASSRNQQGGNEQFF.

CDR3 sequence (DNA): TGTGCCAGCAGTGAAGAGGCCTACGAGCAGTACTTC. It encodes CASSEEAYEQYF. This rearrangement joins TRBV2 to TRBJ2-7; D remains ambiguous. Germline V CDR1 and CDR2: SNHLY, FYNNEI. V dropped 1 base and J dropped 2 bases, with 3 bases sitting between them. The CDR3 totals 12 residues.

This clonotype was seen a few times. V and J are TRBV20-1 and TRBJ1-2, with 9 bases identical to TRBD1. This CDR3 region has 16 residues. Germline CDR1 DFQATT, CDR2 SNEGSKA (reference sequence). V shed 5 bases, J shed 1 base, and the junction held 11 bases outside the gene matches. The CDR3 region is CSAAKPGTGLNYGYTF. The CDR3 DNA reads TGCAGTGCTGCCAAGCCGGGGACAGGGCTTAACTATGGCTACACCTTC.

V usage is TRBV24-1 and J usage is TRBJ1-1; TRBD1 matches 8 bases. There are 13 residues in the CDR3. In germline, CDR1 is KGHDR, CDR2 SFDVKD. With V trimmed by 11 bases and J by 1 base, 5 bases remained unmatched. CDR3 coding DNA: TGTGCCATCCAGGGGGCCCCGAACACTGAAGCTTTCTTT. It codes for CAIQGAPNTEAFF.

V gene TRBV10-3 combines with J gene TRBJ2-4, with a possible D match to TRBD1 (6 bases). V lost 2 bases to trimming and J lost 0 bases, with 23 bases between them. Looked up from germline, CDR1 is ENHRY and CDR2 is SYGVKD. The CDR3 contains 20 residues. CDR3 loop: CAISERAGGAGVLAKNIQYF. Here the CDR3 DNA reads TGTGCCATCAGTGAGAGAGCCGGTGGGGCAGGGGTTCTAGCCAAAAACATTCAGTACTTC.

This chain joins TRBV20-1 and TRBJ1-1, with 7 bases identical to TRBD1. CDR1 is DFQATT and CDR2 is SNEGSKA in the germline V gene (reference sequence). V lost 3 bases and J lost 0; bases outside the gene matches: 7. The CDR3 extends over 15 amino acids. CDR3 loop: CSASPGQLMNTEAFF. The CDR3 DNA reads as TGCAGTGCTAGTCCGGGACAGCTCATGAACACTGAAGCTTTCTTT.

The V call is TRBV12-3 or TRBV12-4, the J call TRBJ2-7; no clear D. The CDR3 runs to 10 residues. V gave up 1 base and J gave up 12 bases, with 7 bases separating them. In nucleotides, the CDR3 is TGTGCCAGCAGTTTAGGCGGATGGTACTTC. Amino acids: CASSLGGWYF.

This clonotype came up a few times. The gene calls are TRBV18 and TRBJ1-2; TRBD1 agrees at 8 bases. The V gene's germline CDR1 is KGHSH and CDR2 LQKENI. V trimming: 3 bases; J trimming: 6 bases; junction bases outside the gene matches: 3. This CDR3 spans 13 amino acids. CDR3 sequence (DNA): TGTGCCAGCTCACCTCTACAGGGGGATGGCTACACCTTC. Encoded protein: CASSPLQGDGYTF. The full variable domain, completed using reference TRBV18 and TRBJ1-2, is NAGVMQNPRHLVRRRGQEARLRCSPMKGHSHVYWYRQLPEEGLKFMVYLQKENIIDESGMPKERFSAEFPKEGPSILRIQQVVRGDSAAYFCASSPLQGDGYTFGSGTRLTVV.

The chain recombines TRBV14 with TRBJ2-7; 7 positions agree with TRBD2. The V segment lost 3 bases and the J segment 3 bases; nucleotides outside the gene matches: 11. Germline CDR1 SGHDN, CDR2 FVKESK. The CDR3 is 16 amino acids. CDR3 sequence reads: CASSHGRERGDYEQYF. The CDR3 nucleotides are TGTGCCAGCAGCCATGGGAGGGAGCGGGGAGACTACGAGCAGTACTTC.